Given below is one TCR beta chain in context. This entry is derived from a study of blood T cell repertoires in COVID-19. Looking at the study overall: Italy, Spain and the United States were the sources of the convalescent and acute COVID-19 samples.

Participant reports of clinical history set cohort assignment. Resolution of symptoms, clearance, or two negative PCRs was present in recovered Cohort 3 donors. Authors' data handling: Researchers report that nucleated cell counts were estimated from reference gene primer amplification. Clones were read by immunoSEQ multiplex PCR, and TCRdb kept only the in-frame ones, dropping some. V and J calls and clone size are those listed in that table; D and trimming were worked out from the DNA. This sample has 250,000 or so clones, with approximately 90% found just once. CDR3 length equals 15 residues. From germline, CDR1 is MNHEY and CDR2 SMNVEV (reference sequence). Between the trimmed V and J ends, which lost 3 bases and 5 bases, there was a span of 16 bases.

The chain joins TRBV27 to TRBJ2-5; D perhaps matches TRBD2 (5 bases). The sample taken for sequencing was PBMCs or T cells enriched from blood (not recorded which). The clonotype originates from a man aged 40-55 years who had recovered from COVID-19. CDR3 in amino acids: CASSLRSGSWETQYF. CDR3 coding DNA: TGTGCCAGCAGTTTGCGGAGCGGTTCTTGGGAGACCCAGTACTTC.